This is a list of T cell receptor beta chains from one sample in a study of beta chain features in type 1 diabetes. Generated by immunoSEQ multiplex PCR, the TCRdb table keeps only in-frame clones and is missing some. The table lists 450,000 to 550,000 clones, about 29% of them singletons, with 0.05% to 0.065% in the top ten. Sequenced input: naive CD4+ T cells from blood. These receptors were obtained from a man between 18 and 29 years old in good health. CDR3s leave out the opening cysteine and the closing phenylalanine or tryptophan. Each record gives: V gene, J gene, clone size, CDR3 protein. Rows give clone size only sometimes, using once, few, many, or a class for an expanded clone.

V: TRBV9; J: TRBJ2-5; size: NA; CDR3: ASSVEGETQY
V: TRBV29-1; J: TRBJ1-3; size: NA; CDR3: SAKQLSGNTIY
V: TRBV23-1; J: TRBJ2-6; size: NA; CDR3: ASSWSRDRASGANVLT
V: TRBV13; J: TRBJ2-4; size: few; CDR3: ASSDRSRLGNIQY
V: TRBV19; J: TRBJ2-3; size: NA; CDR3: ASSPESRVLTDTQY
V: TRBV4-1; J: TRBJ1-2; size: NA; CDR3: ASTLTGTVGHYGYT
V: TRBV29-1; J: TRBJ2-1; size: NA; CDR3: SVVRGYNNEQF
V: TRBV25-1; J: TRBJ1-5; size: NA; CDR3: ASRLTGTQPQH
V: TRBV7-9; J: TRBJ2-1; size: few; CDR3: ASSNPGLNSNEQF
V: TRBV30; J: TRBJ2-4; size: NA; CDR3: AWSVNRDPNIQY
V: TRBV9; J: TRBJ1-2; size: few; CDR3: ASSNGRLPDYGYT
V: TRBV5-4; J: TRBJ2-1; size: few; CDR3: ASSGTGVNNEQF
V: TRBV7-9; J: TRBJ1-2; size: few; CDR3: ASSSVTPNGGYT
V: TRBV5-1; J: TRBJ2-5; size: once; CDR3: ASSLVNRGETQY
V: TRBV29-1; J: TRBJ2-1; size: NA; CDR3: SVRQGGEQF
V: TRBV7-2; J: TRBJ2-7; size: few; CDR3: ASSLAVGSASYEQY
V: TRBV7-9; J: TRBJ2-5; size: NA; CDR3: ASSLATANQETQY
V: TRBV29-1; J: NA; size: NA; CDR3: SVEDPASSYEQY
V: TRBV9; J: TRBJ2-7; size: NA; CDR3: ASSVAPREQEQY
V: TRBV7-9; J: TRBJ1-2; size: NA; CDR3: ASSQGVAGGYT
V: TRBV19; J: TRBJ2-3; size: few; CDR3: ASSRRSSTDTQY
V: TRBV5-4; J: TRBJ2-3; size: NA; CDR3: ASSPGGARSTDTQY
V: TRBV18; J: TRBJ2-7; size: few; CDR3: ASSHNAATYEQY
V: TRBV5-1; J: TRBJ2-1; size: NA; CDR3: ASGKRETYNEQF
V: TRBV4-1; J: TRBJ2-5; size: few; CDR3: ASSRAPGVGETQY
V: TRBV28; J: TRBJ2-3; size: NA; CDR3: ASSQREGGTDTQY
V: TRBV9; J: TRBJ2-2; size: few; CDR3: ASSPRTGATGELF
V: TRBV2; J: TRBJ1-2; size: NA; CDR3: ASSDGYT
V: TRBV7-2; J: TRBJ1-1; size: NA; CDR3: ASSSTRARNTEAF
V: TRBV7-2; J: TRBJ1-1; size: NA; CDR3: ASSEGGNTEAF
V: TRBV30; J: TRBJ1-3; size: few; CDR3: AWISRRGNTIY
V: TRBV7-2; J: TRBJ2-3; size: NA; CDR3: ASSNRAPTDTQY
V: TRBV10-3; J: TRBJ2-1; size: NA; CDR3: AISGLVGNEQF
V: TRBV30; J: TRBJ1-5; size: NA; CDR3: AFRPGWNQPQH
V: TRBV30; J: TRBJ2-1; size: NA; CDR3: AWSRSGRSNEQF
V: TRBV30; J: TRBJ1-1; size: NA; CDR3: AWSVGSEAF
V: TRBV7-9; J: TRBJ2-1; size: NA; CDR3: ASSRATGSSGTSYNEQF
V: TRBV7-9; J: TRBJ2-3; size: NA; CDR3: ASSLTGTDTQY
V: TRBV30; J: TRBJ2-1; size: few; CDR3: AWTPGWTGGNEQF
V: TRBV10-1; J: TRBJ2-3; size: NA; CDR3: ASSESLAGGTDTQY
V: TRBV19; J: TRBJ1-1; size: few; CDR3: ASSSGVNTEAF
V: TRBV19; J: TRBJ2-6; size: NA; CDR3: ASSPAGAAGANVLT
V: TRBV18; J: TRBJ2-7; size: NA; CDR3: ASSPSGGGDEQY
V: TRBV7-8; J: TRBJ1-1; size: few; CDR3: ASSAGQGGTEAF
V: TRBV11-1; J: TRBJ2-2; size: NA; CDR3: ASSLARDTGELF
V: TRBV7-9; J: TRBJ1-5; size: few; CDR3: ASSATGGNNQPQH
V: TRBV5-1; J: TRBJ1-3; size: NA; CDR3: ASSLESSGNTIY
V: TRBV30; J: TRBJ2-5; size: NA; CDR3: AWSVGPVGQETQY